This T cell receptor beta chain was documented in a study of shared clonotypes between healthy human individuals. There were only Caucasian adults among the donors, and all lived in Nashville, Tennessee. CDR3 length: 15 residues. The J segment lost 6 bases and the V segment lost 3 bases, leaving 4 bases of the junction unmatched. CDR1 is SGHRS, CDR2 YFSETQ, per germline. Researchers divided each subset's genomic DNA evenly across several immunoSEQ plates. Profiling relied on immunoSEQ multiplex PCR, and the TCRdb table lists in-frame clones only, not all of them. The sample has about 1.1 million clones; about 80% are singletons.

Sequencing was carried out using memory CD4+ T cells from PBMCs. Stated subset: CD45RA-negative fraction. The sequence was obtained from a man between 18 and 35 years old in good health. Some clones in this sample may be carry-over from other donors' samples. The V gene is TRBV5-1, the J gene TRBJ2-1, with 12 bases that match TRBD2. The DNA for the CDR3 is TGCGCCAGCAGCTGGCTAGCGGGAGGGCTCAATGAGCAGTTCTTC. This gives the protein CASSWLAGGLNEQFF.